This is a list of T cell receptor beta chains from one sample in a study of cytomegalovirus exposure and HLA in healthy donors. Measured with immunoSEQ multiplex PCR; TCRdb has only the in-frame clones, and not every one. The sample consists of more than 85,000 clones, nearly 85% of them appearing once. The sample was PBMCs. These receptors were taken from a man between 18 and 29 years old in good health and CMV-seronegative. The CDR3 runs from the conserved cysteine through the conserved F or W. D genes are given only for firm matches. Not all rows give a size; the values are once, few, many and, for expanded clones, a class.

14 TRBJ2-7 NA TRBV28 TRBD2 CASSLLGGPGEQYF TGTGCCAGCAGTTTATTGGGAGGGCCGGGCGAGCAGTACTTC
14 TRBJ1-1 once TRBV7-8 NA CASSLVQANTEAFF TGTGCCAGCAGCTTAGTTCAGGCAAACACTGAAGCTTTCTTT
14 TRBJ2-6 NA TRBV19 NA CASSNGVRANVLTF TGTGCCAGTAGTAACGGGGTGCGGGCCAACGTCCTGACTTTC
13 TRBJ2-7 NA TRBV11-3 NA CASSLSPAYEQYF TGTGCCAGCAGCTTATCTCCTGCCTACGAGCAGTACTTC
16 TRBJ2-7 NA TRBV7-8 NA CASSLAYARSSYEQYF TGTGCCAGCAGCTTAGCTTACGCGCGAAGCTCCTACGAGCAGTACTTC
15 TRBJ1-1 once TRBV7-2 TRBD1 CASSLMDRGNTEAFF TGTGCCAGCAGCTTAATGGACAGGGGCAACACTGAAGCTTTCTTT
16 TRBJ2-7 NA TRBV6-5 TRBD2 CASSYRTSAAVHEQYF TGTGCCAGCAGTTACCGGACTAGCGCCGCAGTCCACGAGCAGTACTTC
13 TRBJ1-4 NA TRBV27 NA CASSLWSSEKLFF TGTGCCAGCAGTTTATGGTCTAGTGAAAAACTGTTTTTT
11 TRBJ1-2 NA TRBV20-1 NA CSARDRQGYTF TGCAGTGCTAGAGATAGACAGGGCTACACCTTC
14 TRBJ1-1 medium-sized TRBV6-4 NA CASSPRGEGTEAFF TGTGCCAGCAGCCCCAGGGGCGAAGGCACTGAAGCTTTCTTT
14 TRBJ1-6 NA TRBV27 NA CASTPNRRGSPLHF TGTGCCAGCACGCCAAATAGGAGGGGATCACCCCTCCACTTT
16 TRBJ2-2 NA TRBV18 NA CASSPPNRAVTGELFF TGTGCCAGCTCACCACCGAACAGGGCGGTCACCGGGGAGCTGTTTTTT
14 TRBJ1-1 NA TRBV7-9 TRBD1 CSSSLGGARTEAFF TGTTCCAGCAGCTTAGGGGGCGCGAGAACTGAAGCTTTCTTT
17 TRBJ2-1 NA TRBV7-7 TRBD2 CASSLVSLSGSGNEQFF TGTGCCAGCAGCTTAGTTAGTTTGAGCGGGAGCGGCAATGAGCAGTTCTTC
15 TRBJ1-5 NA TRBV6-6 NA CASSTFRASNQPQHF TGTGCCAGCAGTACCTTCAGGGCGAGCAATCAGCCCCAGCATTTT
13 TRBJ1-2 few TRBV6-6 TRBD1 CASRSGQVLGYTF TGTGCCAGCAGGTCAGGACAGGTTCTTGGCTACACCTTC
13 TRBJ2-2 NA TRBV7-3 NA CASSSQGTGELFF TGTGCCAGCAGCTCCCAGGGGACCGGGGAGCTGTTTTTT
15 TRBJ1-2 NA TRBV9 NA CASSVEGDRSYGYTF TGTGCCAGCAGCGTAGAAGGGGATCGAAGCTATGGCTACACCTTC
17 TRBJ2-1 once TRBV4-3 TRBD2 CASSQDLETSGYNERFF TGCGCCAGCAGCCAAGATCTGGAGACTAGCGGATACAATGAGCGGTTCTTC
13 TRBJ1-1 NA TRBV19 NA CASRGVGNTEAFF TGTGCCAGTAGGGGCGTGGGGAACACTGAAGCTTTCTTT
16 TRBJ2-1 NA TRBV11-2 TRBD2 CASSRVMGGRFREQFF TGTGCCAGCAGCCGAGTAATGGGCGGGAGATTCCGTGAGCAGTTCTTC
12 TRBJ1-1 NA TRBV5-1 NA CASSSRGTEAFF TGCGCCAGCAGCTCAAGGGGAACTGAAGCTTTCTTT
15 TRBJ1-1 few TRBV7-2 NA CASSLVDSPNTEAFF TGTGCCAGCAGCTTAGTCGACAGCCCGAACACTGAAGCTTTCTTT
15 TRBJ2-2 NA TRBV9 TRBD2 CASSQTSGRTGELFF TGTGCCAGCAGCCAGACTAGCGGGAGGACCGGGGAGCTGTTTTTT
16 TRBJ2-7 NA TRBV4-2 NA CASSQLLGGFTYEQYF TGTGCCAGCAGCCAACTTTTAGGGGGATTTACCTACGAGCAGTACTTC
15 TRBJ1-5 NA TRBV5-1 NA CASSLTGLGGQPQHF TGCGCCAGCAGCTTGACAGGACTGGGGGGACAGCCCCAGCATTTT
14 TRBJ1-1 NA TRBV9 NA CASSPGQINTEAFF TGTGCCAGCAGCCCCGGACAGATAAACACTGAAGCTTTCTTT
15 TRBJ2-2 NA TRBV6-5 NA CASSLWGANTGELFF TGTGCCAGCAGTCTGTGGGGGGCGAACACCGGGGAGCTGTTTTTT
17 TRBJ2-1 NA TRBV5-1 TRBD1 CASSLAFGTGVLDEQFF TGCGCCAGCAGCTTGGCCTTCGGGACAGGGGTGCTCGATGAGCAGTTCTTC
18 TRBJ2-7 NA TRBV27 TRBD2 CASSLSVAASGSPYEQYF TGTGCCAGCAGTTTATCGGTGGCAGCTAGCGGGAGCCCCTACGAGCAGTACTTC
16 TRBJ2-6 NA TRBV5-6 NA CASSLGRASGANVLTF TGTGCCAGCAGCTTGGGGCGGGCTTCTGGGGCCAACGTCCTGACTTTC
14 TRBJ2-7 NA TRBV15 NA CATSRDLRRDEQYF TGTGCCACCAGCAGAGATCTGCGGAGGGACGAGCAGTACTTC
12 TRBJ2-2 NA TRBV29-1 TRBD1 CSARDRVGELFF TGCAGCGCCCGGGACAGGGTTGGGGAGCTGTTTTTT
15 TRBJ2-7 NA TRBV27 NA CASSGSGVVTYEQYF TGTGCCAGCAGTGGGTCAGGGGTTGTCACCTACGAGCAGTACTTC
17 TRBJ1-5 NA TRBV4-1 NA CASSQVFAGAANQPQHF TGCGCCAGCAGCCAAGTATTTGCAGGGGCGGCAAATCAGCCCCAGCATTTT
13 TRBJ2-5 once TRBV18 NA CASSPNSQETQYF TGTGCCAGCTCACCAAACAGCCAAGAGACCCAGTACTTC
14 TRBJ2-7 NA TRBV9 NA CASSVGPTSYEQYF TGTGCCAGCAGCGTAGGGCCGACATCCTACGAGCAGTACTTC
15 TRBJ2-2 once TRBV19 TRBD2 CASSEPGLATGELFF TGTGCCAGTAGTGAACCGGGACTAGCGACCGGGGAGCTGTTTTTT
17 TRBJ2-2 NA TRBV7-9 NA CASSPKYGDIRTGELFF TGTGCCAGCAGCCCTAAGTACGGGGACATAAGGACCGGGGAGCTGTTTTTT
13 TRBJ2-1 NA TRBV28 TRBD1 CASSSEQGNEQFF TGTGCCAGCAGTTCCGAACAGGGGAATGAGCAGTTCTTC
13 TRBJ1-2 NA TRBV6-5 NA CASTSQERLGYTF TGTGCCAGCACGTCACAAGAGAGGCTTGGCTACACCTTC